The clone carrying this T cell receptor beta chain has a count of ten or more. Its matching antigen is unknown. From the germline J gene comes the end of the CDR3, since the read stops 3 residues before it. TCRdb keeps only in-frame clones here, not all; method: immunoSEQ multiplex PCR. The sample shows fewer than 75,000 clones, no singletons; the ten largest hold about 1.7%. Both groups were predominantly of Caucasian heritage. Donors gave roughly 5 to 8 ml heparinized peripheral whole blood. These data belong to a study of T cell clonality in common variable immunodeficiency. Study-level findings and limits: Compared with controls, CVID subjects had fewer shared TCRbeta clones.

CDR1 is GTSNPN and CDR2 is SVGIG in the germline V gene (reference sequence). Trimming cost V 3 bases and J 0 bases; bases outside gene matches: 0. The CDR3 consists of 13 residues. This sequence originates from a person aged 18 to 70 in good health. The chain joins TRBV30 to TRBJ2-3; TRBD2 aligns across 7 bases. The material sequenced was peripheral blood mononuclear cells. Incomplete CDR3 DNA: TGTGCCTGGAGGACTAGCAGCACAGATACG. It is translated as CAWRTSSTDT. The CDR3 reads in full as CAWRTSSTDTQYF.